Listed here are 4 T cell receptor beta chains from one sample, sequenced in a study of blood T cell repertoires in COVID-19 (dated by TCRdb to 2019 to 2021). Library preparation employed the immunoSEQ multiplex PCR assay. Sourced from immuneACCESS, this table was stored by TCRdb with only in-frame sequences that have V and J called. A share of the clones is absent; for the studies checked, an unresolved V gene accounts for under half, and the remainder has no known explanation. The sample has a few hundred thousand clones on record, approximately 89% of them singletons. The top ten constitute about 9.8% of the sample. Specimen: peripheral blood. These receptors were obtained from a man aged 40-50 years who had recovered from COVID-19.

The gene calls are TRBV5-1 and TRBJ1-2; maybe TRBD1 (5 bases). The germline CDR1 and CDR2 sequences are SGHRS and YFSETQ. Trimming cost V 2 bases and J 7 bases, with 15 bases left between them. The CDR3 runs 14 residues. The CDR3 nucleotides are TGCGCCAGCAGCTTACGGGGGAGTGAAGCTGGCTACACCTTC. Amino acids: CASSLRGSEAGYTF.

J is TRBJ2-1 and V is TRBV19, with TRBD2 matching 9 bases. The germline gives CDR1 LNHDA, CDR2 SQIVND (reference sequence). The CDR3 has 15 amino acids. The V gene end was trimmed by 7 bases and the J gene end by 7 bases; junction bases not matched to a gene: 11. The CDR3 is CASTLSGSGRNEQFF. The DNA for the CDR3 is TGTGCCAGTACCCTTAGCGGGAGCGGGCGTAATGAGCAGTTCTTC.

The genes are TRBV6-6 and TRBJ2-2; TRBD1 aligns across 9 bases. The CDR3 runs to 14 residues. CDR1 is MNHNY, CDR2 SVGAGI, per germline (reference sequence). Unmatched junction bases numbered 9, after V lost 11 bases and J lost 5 bases. The CDR3 loop reads CALQGTGRTGELFF. The CDR3 coding sequence is TGTGCCCTCCAGGGGACAGGGAGGACCGGGGAGCTGTTTTTT.

The chain links TRBV6-6 to TRBJ1-4; perhaps TRBD1 as D (5 bases). Germline-derived CDR1 and CDR2 are MNHNY and SVGAGI (reference sequence). The V end lost 7 bases, the J end lost 7 bases, and 13 bases lay between the germline ends. The CDR3 is made up of 13 amino acids. The CDR3 bases are TGTGCCAGCATGACGGGACTAAGTGAAAAACTGTTTTTT. This sequence encodes CASMTGLSEKLFF.